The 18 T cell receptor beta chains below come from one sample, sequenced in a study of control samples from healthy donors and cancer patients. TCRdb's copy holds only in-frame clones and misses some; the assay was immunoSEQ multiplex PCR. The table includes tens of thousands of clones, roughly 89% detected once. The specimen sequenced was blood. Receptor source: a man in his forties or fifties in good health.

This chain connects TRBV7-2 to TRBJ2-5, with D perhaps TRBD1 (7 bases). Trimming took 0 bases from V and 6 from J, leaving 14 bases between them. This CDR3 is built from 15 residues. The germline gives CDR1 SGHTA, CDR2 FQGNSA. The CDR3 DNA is TGTGCCAGCAGCTTAGCGCGGGCAGGGGGGAAGACCCAGTACTTC. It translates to CASSLARAGGKTQYF.

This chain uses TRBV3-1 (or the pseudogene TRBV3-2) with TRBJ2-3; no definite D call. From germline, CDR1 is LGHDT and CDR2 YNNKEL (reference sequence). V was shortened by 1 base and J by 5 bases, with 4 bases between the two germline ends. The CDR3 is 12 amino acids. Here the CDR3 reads CASSQVLDTQYF. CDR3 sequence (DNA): TGTGCCAGCAGCCAAGTATTAGATACGCAGTATTTT.

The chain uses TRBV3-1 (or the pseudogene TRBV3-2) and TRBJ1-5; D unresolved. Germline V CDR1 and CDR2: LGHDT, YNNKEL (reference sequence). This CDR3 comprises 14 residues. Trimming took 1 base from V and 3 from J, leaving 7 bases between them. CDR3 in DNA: TGTGCCAGCAGCCAAGGGCTACACAATCAGCCCCAGCATTTT. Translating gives CASSQGLHNQPQHF.

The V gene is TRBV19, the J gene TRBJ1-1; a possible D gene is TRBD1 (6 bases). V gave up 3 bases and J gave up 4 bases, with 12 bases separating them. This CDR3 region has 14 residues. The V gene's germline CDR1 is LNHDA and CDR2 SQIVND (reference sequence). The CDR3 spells CASSIPGAGTEAFF. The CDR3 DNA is TGTGCCAGTAGTATCCCGGGGGCCGGCACTGAAGCTTTCTTT.

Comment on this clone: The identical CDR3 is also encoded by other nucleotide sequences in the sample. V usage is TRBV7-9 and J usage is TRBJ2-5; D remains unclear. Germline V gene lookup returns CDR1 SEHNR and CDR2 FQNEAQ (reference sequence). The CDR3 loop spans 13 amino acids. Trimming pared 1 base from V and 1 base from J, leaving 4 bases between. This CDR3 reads CASSLGRQETQYF. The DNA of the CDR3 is TGTGCCAGCAGCTTAGGACGCCAAGAGACCCAGTACTTC.

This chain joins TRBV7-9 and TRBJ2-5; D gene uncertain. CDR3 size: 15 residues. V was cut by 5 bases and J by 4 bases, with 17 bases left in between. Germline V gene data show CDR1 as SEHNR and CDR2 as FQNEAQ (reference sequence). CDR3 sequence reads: CASSLLASSGETQYF. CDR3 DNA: TGTGCCAGCAGCCTATTAGCCTCGTCAGGAGAGACCCAGTACTTC.

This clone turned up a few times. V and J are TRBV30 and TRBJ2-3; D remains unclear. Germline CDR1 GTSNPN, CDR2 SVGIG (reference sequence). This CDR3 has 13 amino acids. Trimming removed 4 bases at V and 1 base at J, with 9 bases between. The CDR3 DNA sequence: TGTGCCTGGATGCCAATCCGCACAGATACGCAGTATTTT. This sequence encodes CAWMPIRTDTQYF.

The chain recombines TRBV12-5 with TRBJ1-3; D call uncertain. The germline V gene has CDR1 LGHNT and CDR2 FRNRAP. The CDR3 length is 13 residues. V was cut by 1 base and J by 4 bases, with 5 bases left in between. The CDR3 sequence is CASGLGWGNTIYF. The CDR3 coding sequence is TGTGCTAGTGGTTTGGGGTGGGGAAACACCATATATTTT.

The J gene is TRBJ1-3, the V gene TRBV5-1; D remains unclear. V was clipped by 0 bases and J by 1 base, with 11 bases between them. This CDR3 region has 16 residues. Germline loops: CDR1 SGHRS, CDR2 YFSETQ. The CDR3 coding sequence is TGCGCCAGCAGCTTGGCCCATGACATTTCTGGAAACACCATATATTTT. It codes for CASSLAHDISGNTIYF. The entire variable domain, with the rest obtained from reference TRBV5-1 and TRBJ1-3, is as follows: KAGVTQTPRYLIKTRGQQVTLSCSPISGHRSVSWYQQTPGQGLQFLFEYFSETQRNKGNFPGRFSGRQFSNSRSEMNVSTLELGDSALYLCASSLAHDISGNTIYFGEGSWLTVV.

CDR3 sequence (DNA): TGTGCCAGTAGTATATTTTATTCGGGGAGTCAGCCCCAGCATTTT. It yields the protein CASSIFYSGSQPQHF. This rearrangement joins TRBV19 to TRBJ1-5, with no clear D. Germline V gives CDR1 LNHDA, CDR2 SQIVND (reference sequence). V was shortened by 2 bases and J by 6 bases, with 14 bases between the two germline ends. The CDR3 covers 15 residues.

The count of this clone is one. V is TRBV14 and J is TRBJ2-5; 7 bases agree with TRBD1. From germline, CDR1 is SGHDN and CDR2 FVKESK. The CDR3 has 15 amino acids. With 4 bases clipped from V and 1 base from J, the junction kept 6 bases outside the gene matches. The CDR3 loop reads CASSLRTGSQETQYF. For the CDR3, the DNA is TGTGCCAGCAGCCTCCGGACAGGCTCCCAAGAGACCCAGTACTTC.

CDR3 nucleotides: TGTGCCGTGGGGGGACAGGGCAGGGATCACGAGCAGTACTTC. Its translation: CAVGGQGRDHEQYF. V and J are TRBV10-3 and TRBJ2-7; 9 bases line up with TRBD1. CDR3 length: 14 amino acids. V lost 11 bases and J lost 5; bases outside the gene matches: 13. The germline CDR1 and CDR2 sequences are ENHRY and SYGVKD.

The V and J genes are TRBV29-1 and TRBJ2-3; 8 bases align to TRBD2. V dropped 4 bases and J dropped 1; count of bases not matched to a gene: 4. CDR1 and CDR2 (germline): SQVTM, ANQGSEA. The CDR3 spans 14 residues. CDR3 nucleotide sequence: TGCAGCGTTGTTGGTAGCGGGGGCACAGATACGCAGTATTTT. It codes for CSVVGSGGTDTQYF.

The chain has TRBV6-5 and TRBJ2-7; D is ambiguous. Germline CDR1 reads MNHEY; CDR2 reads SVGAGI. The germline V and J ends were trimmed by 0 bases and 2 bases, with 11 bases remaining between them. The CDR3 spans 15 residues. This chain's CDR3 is CASSYSDGQTYEQYF. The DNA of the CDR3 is TGTGCCAGCAGTTACTCGGATGGGCAGACCTACGAGCAGTACTTC.

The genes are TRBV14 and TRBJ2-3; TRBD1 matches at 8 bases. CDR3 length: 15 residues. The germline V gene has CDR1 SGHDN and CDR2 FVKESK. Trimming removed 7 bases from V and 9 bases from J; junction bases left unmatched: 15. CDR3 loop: CASISETGELRTQYF. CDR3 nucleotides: TGTGCCAGCATTAGTGAGACAGGGGAGTTGCGGACGCAGTATTTT.

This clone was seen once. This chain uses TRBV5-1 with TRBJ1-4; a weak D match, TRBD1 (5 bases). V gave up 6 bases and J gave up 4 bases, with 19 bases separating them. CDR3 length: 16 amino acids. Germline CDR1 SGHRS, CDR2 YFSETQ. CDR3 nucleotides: TGCGCCAGCATTCCGCTAAGTTGGGGGGTTAATGAAAAACTGTTTTTT. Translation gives CASIPLSWGVNEKLFF.

The CDR3 DNA sequence: TGTGCCAGCAGCTGGGGGAGGACTGAAGCTTTCTTT. Residues: CASSWGRTEAFF. The chain combines TRBV5-6 with TRBJ1-1, with D maybe TRBD1 (5 bases). CDR1 is SGHDT, CDR2 YYEEEE, per germline. The CDR3 has 12 residues. The germline V and J ends were trimmed by 3 bases and 5 bases, with 8 bases remaining between them.

The CDR3 region is CASSPRQGLGNTIYF. The CDR3 DNA reads TGTGCCAGCAGCCCGAGACAGGGTTTGGGAAACACCATATATTTT. The chain combines TRBV11-2 with TRBJ1-3; TRBD1 matches at 7 bases. The J segment lost 4 bases and the V segment lost 5 bases, leaving 8 bases of the junction unmatched. In germline, CDR1 is SGHAT, CDR2 FQNNGV. The CDR3 runs to 15 residues.